Listed here is a single TCR beta chain. Germline lookup yields CDR1 MGHRA and CDR2 YSYEKL. The CDR3 has 14 residues. V was cut by 2 bases and J by 7 bases, with 14 bases left in between. This specimen comes from a study of early T cells in non-severe SARS-CoV-2 infection. Researchers tagged individual cDNA molecules with unique molecular identifiers. A single record per CDR3 protein comes from TCRdb applying MiXCR to the 5' RACE reads. Found here are tens of thousands of distinct CDR3 sequences, 15% to 19% of them singletons; the top ten hold 12%. V and J are TRBV4-1 and TRBJ1-1; possible D gene TRBD1, 6 bases. Input material: whole blood. This sequence originates from an adult who was a healthcare worker with PCR-confirmed SARS-CoV-2 infection or an uninfected control (not recorded which). The CDR3 DNA reads as TGCGCCAGCAGCCAATTAAGGGGGGACGGTGAAGCTTTCTTT. Translated: CASSQLRGDGEAFF.